A selection of T cell receptor beta chains follows, all from one sample in a study of molecular identifiers for immune sequencing clone quantification. TCRdb ran MiXCR on the PCR reads and lists one entry per CDR3 protein. Among around 94,000 distinct CDR3 sequences, about 32% were seen once, and the ten largest hold roughly 10%. Material: naive CD8+ T cells from blood, with Jurkat cell RNA spiked in. All receptors come from a human donor in good health. Some libraries in this study had Jurkat cell RNA spiked in. Both conserved end residues are part of each CDR3. The order of the fields is V gene, D gene, clone size, J gene, CDR3 protein, CDR3 DNA. D genes are given only for firm matches. The size entry is marked missing in some rows and otherwise reads once, few, many or a size class.

>TRBV12-3/TRBV12-4|.|few|TRBJ1-5
CASSQGRNQPQHF
TGTGCCAGCAGTCAGGGTCGCAATCAGCCCCAGCATTTT
>TRBV28|TRBD2|.|TRBJ2-5
CASSLILAGGQETQYF
TGTGCCAGCAGTTTAATTTTAGCGGGAGGACAAGAGACCCAGTACTTC
>TRBV2|.|few|TRBJ2-3
CASRGGDTQYF
TGTGCCAGCAGGGGAGGTGATACGCAGTATTTT
>TRBV12-3/TRBV12-4|.|.|TRBJ2-3
CASSLWQPTDTQYF
TGTGCCAGCAGTTTATGGCAGCCCACAGATACGCAGTATTTT
>TRBV10-3|.|few|TRBJ1-5
CAISPGAGNQPQHF
TGTGCCATCAGCCCCGGAGCCGGCAATCAGCCCCAGCATTTT
>TRBV25-1|.|.|TRBJ1-5
CASSVGGAGQPQQF
TGTGCCAGCAGTGTCGGGGGCGCAGGACAGCCCCAGCAATTT
>TRBV20-1|TRBD1|.|TRBJ2-7
CSATWDRVTWEQYF
TGCAGTGCTACCTGGGACAGGGTAACTTGGGAGCAGTACTTC
>TRBV7-6|.|.|TRBJ2-1
CASGSPPRFYEQFF
TGTGCCAGCGGCTCCCCCCCTAGATTCTATGAGCAGTTCTTC
>TRBV7-2|.|.|TRBJ1-2
CASSLVSETNYGYTF
TGTGCCAGCAGCTTAGTTTCTGAAACTAACTATGGCTACACCTTC
>TRBV28|TRBD2|.|TRBJ2-7
CASSPVLAGPNEQYF
TGTGCCAGCAGCCCCGTATTAGCGGGGCCCAACGAGCAGTACTTC
>TRBV20-1|TRBD1|.|TRBJ2-7
CSVVTGRTYEQYF
TGCAGTGTCGTGACAGGGAGAACCTACGAGCAGTACTTC
>TRBV27|TRBD1|few|TRBJ2-7
CASSSGQGRYEQYF
TGTGCCAGCAGTTCTGGACAGGGGAGGTACGAGCAGTACTTC
>TRBV4-1|.|.|TRBJ1-1
CASSLLGINTEAFF
TGCGCCAGCAGCCTTCTAGGGATAAACACTGAAGCTTTCTTT
>TRBV6-6|.|.|TRBJ1-3
CASSRPRNTIYF
TGTGCCAGCAGTAGACCCAGGAACACCATATATTTT
>TRBV27|TRBD2|few|TRBJ2-3
CASSLPPRLGSGSRNTQYF
TGTGCCAGCAGTTTACCACCTCGCTTAGGTAGCGGGAGTCGTAATACGCAGTATTTT
>TRBV27|.|.|TRBJ2-1
CASSFGGCGEQFF
TGTGCCAGCAGTTTTGGAGGATGCGGTGAGCAGTTCTTC
>TRBV29-1|.|many|TRBJ2-7
CSVAVRVAYEQYF
TGCAGCGTAGCGGTCAGGGTGGCCTACGAGCAGTACTTC
>TRBV7-8|TRBD1|.|TRBJ1-3
CASSFSRGLSGNTIYF
TGTGCCAGCAGCTTTTCCAGGGGGCTGTCTGGAAACACCATATATTTT
>TRBV19|.|.|TRBJ2-2
CASSIWPGELFF
TGTGCCAGTAGTATTTGGCCCGGGGAGCTGTTTTTT
>TRBV7-4|TRBD2|.|TRBJ2-1
CASSRAGNQETQFF
TGTGCCAGCAGCCGAGCGGGGAACCAAGAGACCCAGTTCTTC
>TRBV7-2|.|few|TRBJ1-1
CASRDSMNTEAFF
TGTGCCAGCAGGGACAGCATGAACACTGAAGCTTTCTTT
>TRBV9|.|.|TRBJ2-7
CASSVEGGSSYEQYF
TGTGCCAGCAGCGTAGAGGGGGGGAGCTCCTACGAGCAGTACTTC
>TRBV6-6|.|.|TRBJ2-7
CASSTRRSTYEQYF
TGTGCCAGCAGTACTAGACGGTCCACCTACGAGCAGTACTTC
>TRBV28|TRBD2|many|TRBJ2-3
CASSLSPSGPTDTQYF
TGTGCCAGCAGTCTCTCTCCTAGCGGTCCCACAGATACGCAGTATTTT
>TRBV29-1|TRBD2|.|TRBJ2-7
CSVVGTSGSPTVVRYEQYF
TGCAGCGTTGTCGGGACTAGCGGGAGTCCCACCGTCGTAAGGTACGAGCAGTACTTC
>TRBV20-1|.|many|TRBJ2-4
CSVPSGNIQYF
TGCAGTGTTCCGTCCGGGAACATTCAGTACTTC
>TRBV10-3|TRBD2|.|TRBJ2-4
CAIPGRKREIIIQYF
TGTGCCATCCCTGGTAGAAAGCGGGAGATTATCATTCAGTACTTC
>TRBV7-2|.|many|TRBJ1-1
CASSFYTEAFF
TGTGCCAGCAGCTTTTACACTGAAGCTTTCTTT
>TRBV4-3|.|.|TRBJ1-1
CASSHTGDTDAFF
TGCGCCAGCAGCCACACAGGAGACACTGATGCTTTCTTT
>TRBV13|TRBD2|few|TRBJ2-2
CASSRSSGVELFF
TGTGCCAGCAGCCGATCTAGCGGCGTGGAGCTGTTTTTT
>TRBV7-9|.|many|TRBJ2-7
CASSFPSSYEQYF
TGTGCCAGCAGCTTTCCGAGCTCCTACGAGCAGTACTTC
>TRBV10-2|.|.|TRBJ2-3
CASMLDDTDTQYF
TGCGCCAGTATGTTGGACGACACAGATACGCAGTATTTT
>TRBV20-1|.|many|TRBJ2-7
CSARTEWDYEQYF
TGCAGTGCTAGGACCGAATGGGACTACGAGCAGTACTTC
>TRBV12-3/TRBV12-4|TRBD2|few|TRBJ2-3
CASTARERIDTQYF
TGTGCCAGCACCGCGCGGGAGAGGATAGATACGCAGTATTTT
>TRBV28|.|many|TRBJ2-7
CASSPGLYEQYF
TGTGCCAGCAGCCCCGGCCTCTACGAGCAGTACTTC